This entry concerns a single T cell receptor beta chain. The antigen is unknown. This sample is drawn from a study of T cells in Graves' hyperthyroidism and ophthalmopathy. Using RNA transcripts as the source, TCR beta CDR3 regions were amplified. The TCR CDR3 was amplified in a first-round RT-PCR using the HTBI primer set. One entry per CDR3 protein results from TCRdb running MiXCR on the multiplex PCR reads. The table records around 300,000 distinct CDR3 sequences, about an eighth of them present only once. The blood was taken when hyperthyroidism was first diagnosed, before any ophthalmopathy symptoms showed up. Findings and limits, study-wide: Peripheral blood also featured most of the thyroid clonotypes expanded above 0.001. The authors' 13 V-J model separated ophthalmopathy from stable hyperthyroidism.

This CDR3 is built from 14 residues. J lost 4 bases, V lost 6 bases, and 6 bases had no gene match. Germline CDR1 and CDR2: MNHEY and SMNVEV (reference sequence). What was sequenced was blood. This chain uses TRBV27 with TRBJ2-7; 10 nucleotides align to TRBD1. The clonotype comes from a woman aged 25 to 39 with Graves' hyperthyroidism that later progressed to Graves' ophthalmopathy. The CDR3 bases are TGTGCCAGCAGGTCCGGGACAGGGGATTACGAGCAGTACTTC. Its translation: CASRSGTGDYEQYF.